Each of the 7 T cell receptor beta chains below was sequenced from the same sample in a study of radiotherapy plus CTLA-4 blockade in lung cancer. TCRdb's copy holds only in-frame clones and misses some; the assay was immunoSEQ multiplex PCR. The data contain approximately 60,000 clones, 70% to 85% of them singletons. Sequencing was performed on peripheral blood, taken from a patient treated with radiotherapy plus ipilimumab. The receptors here all came from a human donor with non-small cell lung cancer whose response to radiotherapy plus ipilimumab could not be evaluated.

This clone was seen more than once but under ten times. The chain employs TRBV7-9 and TRBJ2-7, with 8 bases lining up with TRBD1. The CDR3 consists of 17 residues. J lost 3 bases, V lost 5 bases, and 15 bases had no gene match. Germline CDR1 reads SEHNR; CDR2 reads FQNEAQ (reference sequence). The CDR3, as DNA: TGTGCCAGCAGCCCCAGACAGGGGAGGTTACTGAGCTACGAGCAGTACTTC. Protein product: CASSPRQGRLLSYEQYF. Based on the CDR3 plus reference TRBV7-9 and TRBJ2-7, the full variable domain is DTGVSQNPRHKITKRGQNVTFRCDPISEHNRLYWYRQTLGQGPEFLTYFQNEAQLEKSRLLSDRFSAERPKGSFSTLEIQRTEQGDSAMYLCASSPRQGRLLSYEQYFGPGTRLTVT.

This clone appeared a single time. The rearrangement joins TRBV6-1 to TRBJ2-7, with 12 bases aligning to TRBD2. Germline CDR1 MNHNS, CDR2 SASEGT. The CDR3 runs 17 residues. V shed 4 bases and J 0 bases; nucleotides not matched to a gene: 7. CDR3 amino acids: CASSARTSGTSSYEQYF. CDR3 nucleotides: TGTGCCAGCAGTGCTAGGACTAGCGGGACGAGCTCCTACGAGCAGTACTTC.

The chain uses TRBV2 and TRBJ1-4, with TRBD1 matching 7 bases. The trim removed 4 bases at V and 1 base at J, leaving 3 bases unmatched. CDR1 and CDR2 from the germline V gene are SNHLY and FYNNEI. This CDR3 comprises 15 residues. Here the CDR3 reads CASSGQGVTNEKLFF. The CDR3 bases are TGTGCCAGCAGTGGACAGGGTGTAACTAATGAAAAACTGTTTTTT.

The J gene is TRBJ2-5, the V gene TRBV6-4, with 9 nucleotides matching TRBD1. The V gene end was trimmed by 0 bases and the J gene end by 1 base; junction bases not matched to a gene: 15. Germline V lookup: CDR1 MRHNA, CDR2 SNTAGT. The CDR3 has 20 residues. The CDR3 protein is CASSDSRGTGRSGRQETQYF. The CDR3 coding sequence is TGTGCCAGCAGTGACTCGAGGGGGACAGGGAGAAGTGGGCGCCAAGAGACCCAGTACTTC.

The rearrangement uses TRBV9 and TRBJ1-3; TRBD1 is a possible D gene (6 bases). The CDR3 sequence is 12 residues long. Trimming took 6 bases from V and 4 from J, leaving 8 bases between them. Germline assignment: CDR1 SGDLS and CDR2 YYNGEE. Here the CDR3 reads CASKGGGNTIYF. Written as DNA, the CDR3 is TGTGCCAGCAAAGGGGGAGGAAACACCATATATTTT.

The chain recombines TRBV9 with TRBJ2-5, with 8 bases aligning to TRBD1. The J call is uncertain, as TRBJ2-7 better fits the DNA end. Per the germline V gene, CDR1 is SGDLS and CDR2 is YYNGEE. The CDR3 totals 14 residues. The CDR3 coding sequence is TGTGCCAGCAGCCCAGGACAGGGTCTGGACGAGCAGTACTTC. This encodes CASSPGQGLDEQYF.

This sequence joins TRBV5-5 and TRBJ2-5; the match to TRBD1 covers 10 bases. The CDR3 length is 14 residues. V dropped 6 bases and J dropped 1; count of bases not matched to a gene: 3. The germline V gene encodes CDR1 SGHKS and CDR2 YYEKEE (reference sequence). In DNA form, the CDR3 reads TGTGCCAGCAACCGGGACAGGGGCCAAGAGACCCAGTACTTC. It encodes CASNRDRGQETQYF.